This T cell receptor (beta chain) was profiled in a study of CD8+CD57+ T cells in acquired aplastic anemia. The wider study: Sorted CD4+ and CD8+ cell DNA averaged around 3.5 ug.

The CDR3 covers 12 residues. Germline CDR1 is SGHVS and CDR2 is FQNEAQ. V was trimmed by 5 bases and J by 9 bases, leaving 11 bases between them. Findings and caveats of the study: Twenty-nine CD8+ CDR3 sequences were shared between patients and controls.

Turning to this clonotype: What it binds is unknown.

The use of genomic DNA as template underpinned the TCR beta VDJ and CDR3 profiling. TCRdb re-called the reads through MiXCR, storing one row per CDR3 protein. The sample lists about 160,000 distinct CDR3 sequences, 65% to 75% occurring once. Sequenced patients had shown CD8+CD57+ cell expansion by flow cytometry. Every patient had severe acquired aplastic anemia. Receipt of therapy had not occurred in any patient by the time of blood sampling. The source material was sorted CD4+, CD8+, or CD8+CD57+ T cells (not recorded which) from PBMCs. The sequence was obtained from a human donor with aplastic anemia. The rearrangement uses TRBV7-8 and TRBJ2-1; unclear D gene. This chain's CDR3 is CASSHPLGEQFF. CDR3 sequence (DNA): TGTGCCAGCAGCCATCCGTTAGGTGAGCAGTTCTTC.